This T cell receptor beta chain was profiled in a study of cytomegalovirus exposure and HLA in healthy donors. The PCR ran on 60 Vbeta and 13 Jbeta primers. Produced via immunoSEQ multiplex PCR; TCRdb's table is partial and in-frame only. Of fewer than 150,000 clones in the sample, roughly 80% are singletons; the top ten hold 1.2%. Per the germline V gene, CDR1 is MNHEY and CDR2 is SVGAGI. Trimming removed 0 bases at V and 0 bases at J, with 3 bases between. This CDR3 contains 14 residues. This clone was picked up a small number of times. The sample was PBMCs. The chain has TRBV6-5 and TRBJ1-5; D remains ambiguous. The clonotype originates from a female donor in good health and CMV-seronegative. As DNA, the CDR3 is TGTGCCAGCAGTTACTCTAATAGCAATCAGCCCCAGCATTTT. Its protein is CASSYSNSNQPQHF.